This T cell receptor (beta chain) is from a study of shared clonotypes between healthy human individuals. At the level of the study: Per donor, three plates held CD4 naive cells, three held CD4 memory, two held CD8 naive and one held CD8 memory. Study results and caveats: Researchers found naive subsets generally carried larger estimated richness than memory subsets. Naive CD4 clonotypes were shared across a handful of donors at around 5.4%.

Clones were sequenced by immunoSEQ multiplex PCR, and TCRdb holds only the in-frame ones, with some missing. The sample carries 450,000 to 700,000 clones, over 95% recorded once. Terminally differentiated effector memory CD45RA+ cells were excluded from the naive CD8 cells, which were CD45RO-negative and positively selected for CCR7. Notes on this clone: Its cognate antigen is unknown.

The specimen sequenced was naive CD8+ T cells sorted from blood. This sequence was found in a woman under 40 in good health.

The CDR3 DNA is TGCGCCAGCAGTGGGACAGGGGGCCCGTACGAGCAGTACTTC. As protein: CASSGTGGPYEQYF. The rearrangement links TRBV10-2 to TRBJ2-7; 11 bases are shared with TRBD1. Trimming took 4 bases from V and 4 from J; bases not matched to a gene: 3. The germline CDR1 and CDR2 sequences are WSHSY and SAAADI. CDR3 length: 14 amino acids.